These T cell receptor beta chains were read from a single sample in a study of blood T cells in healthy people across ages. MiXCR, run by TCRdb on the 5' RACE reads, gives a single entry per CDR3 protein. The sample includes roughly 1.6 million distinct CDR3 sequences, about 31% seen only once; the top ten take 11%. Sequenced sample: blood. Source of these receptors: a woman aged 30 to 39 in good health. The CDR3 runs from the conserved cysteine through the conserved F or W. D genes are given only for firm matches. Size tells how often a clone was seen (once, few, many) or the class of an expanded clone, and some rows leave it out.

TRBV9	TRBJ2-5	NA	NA	TGTGCCAGCAGCCCCATGCACGGGACCCAGTACTTC	CASSPMHGTQYF
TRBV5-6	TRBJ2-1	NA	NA	TGTGCCAGCAGCCGAGGGTCGAGCAGTGATGAGCAGTTCTTC	CASSRGSSSDEQFF
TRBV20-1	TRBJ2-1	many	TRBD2	TGCAGTGTCCCGTCGGGGGGCTACAATGAGCAGTTCTTC	CSVPSGGYNEQFF
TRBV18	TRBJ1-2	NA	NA	TGTGCCAGCTCACGCTTACGGGGGGACTATGGCTACACCTTC	CASSRLRGDYGYTF
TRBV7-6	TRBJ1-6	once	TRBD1	TGTGCCAGCAGCTCAACACCGGGACAGGGCGGAGGAAATTCACCCCTCCACTTT	CASSSTPGQGGGNSPLHF
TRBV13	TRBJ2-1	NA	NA	TGTGCCAGCAGCTTAGTAATGGCGGATAGCTCCTACAATGAGCAGTTCTTC	CASSLVMADSSYNEQFF
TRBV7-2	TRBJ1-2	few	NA	TGTGCCAGCAGCTTGGACAGCGTATTCTTCGATGGCTACACCTTC	CASSLDSVFFDGYTF
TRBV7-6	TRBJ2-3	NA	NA	TGTGCCAGCAGCTCCCTCGTGGGGGGGGCCACAGATACGCAGTATTTT	CASSSLVGGATDTQYF
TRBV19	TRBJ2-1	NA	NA	TGTGCCAGTAGTCCCACGGGACGACCTAATGAGCAGTTCTTC	CASSPTGRPNEQFF
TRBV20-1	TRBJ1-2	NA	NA	TGCAGTGCTAAAAAAAACCAGGGGAGCTATGGCTACACCTTC	CSAKKNQGSYGYTF
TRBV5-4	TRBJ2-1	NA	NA	TGTGCCAGCAGCGGGGGAACTCGCTCCTACAATGAGCAGTTCTTC	CASSGGTRSYNEQFF
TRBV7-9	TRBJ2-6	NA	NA	TGTGCCAGCAGCTTGGCAACAGGGTTTACTGAGGCCAACGTCCTGACTTTC	CASSLATGFTEANVLTF
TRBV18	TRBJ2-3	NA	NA	TGTGCCAGCTCACCCGGTGGCACTAGCATAGATACGCAGTATTTT	CASSPGGTSIDTQYF
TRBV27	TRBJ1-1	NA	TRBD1	TGTGCCAGCAGTTTATCCTCTCGGGACAGGGGAAACACTGAAGCTTTCTTT	CASSLSSRDRGNTEAFF
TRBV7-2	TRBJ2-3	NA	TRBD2	TGTGCCAGCATCCTAAGCGGGACGAGCACAGATACGCAGTATTTT	CASILSGTSTDTQYF
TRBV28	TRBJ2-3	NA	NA	TGTGCCAGCAGTTTTGCGTCTGAGCGGGCCGCAACAGATACGCAGTATTTT	CASSFASERAATDTQYF
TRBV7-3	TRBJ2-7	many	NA	TGTGCCAGCAGCTTAGACCGGGAGCGAGAGCAGTACTTC	CASSLDREREQYF
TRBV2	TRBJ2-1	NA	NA	TGTGCCAGCAGTGGAGGGGTCGGTGAGCAGTTCTTC	CASSGGVGEQFF
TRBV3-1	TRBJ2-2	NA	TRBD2	TGTGCCAGCAGCAGCTTAGGCGGGGGGAGGAACACCGGGGAGCTGTTTTTT	CASSSLGGGRNTGELFF
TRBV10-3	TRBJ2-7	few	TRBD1	TGTGCCATCAGTGAAGGACAGGCGGAAATCTACGAGCAGTACTTC	CAISEGQAEIYEQYF
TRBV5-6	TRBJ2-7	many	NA	TGTGCCAGCGGCGAAACGAACTCCTACGAGCAGTACTTC	CASGETNSYEQYF